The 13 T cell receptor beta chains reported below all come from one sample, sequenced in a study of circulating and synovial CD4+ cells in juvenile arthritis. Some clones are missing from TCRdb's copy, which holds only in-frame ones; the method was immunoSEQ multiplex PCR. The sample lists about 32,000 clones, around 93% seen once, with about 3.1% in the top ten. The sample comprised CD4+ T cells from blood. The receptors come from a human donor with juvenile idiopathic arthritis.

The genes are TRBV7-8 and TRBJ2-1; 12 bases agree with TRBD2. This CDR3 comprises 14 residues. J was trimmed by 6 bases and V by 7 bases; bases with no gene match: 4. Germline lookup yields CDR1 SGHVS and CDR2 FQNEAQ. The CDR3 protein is CASTQLAGGNEQFF. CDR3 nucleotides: TGTGCCAGCACCCAACTAGCGGGAGGCAATGAGCAGTTCTTC. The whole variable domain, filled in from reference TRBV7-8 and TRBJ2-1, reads GAGVSQSPRYKVAKRGQDVALRCDPISGHVSLFWYQQALGQGPEFLTYFQNEAQLDKSGLPSDRFFAERPEGSVSTLKIQRTQQEDSAVYLCASTQLAGGNEQFFGPGTRLTVL.

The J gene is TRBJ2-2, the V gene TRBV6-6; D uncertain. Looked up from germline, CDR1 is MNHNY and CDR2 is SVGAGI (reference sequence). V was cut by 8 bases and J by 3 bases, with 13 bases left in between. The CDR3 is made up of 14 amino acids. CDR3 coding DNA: TGTGCCAGCGAGGTTTCCCGTCACACCGGGGAGCTGTTTTTT. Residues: CASEVSRHTGELFF.

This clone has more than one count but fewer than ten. CDR3: CAISELASEQFF. CDR3 sequence (DNA): TGTGCCATCAGTGAACTAGCTAGTGAGCAGTTCTTC. The rearrangement links TRBV10-3 to TRBJ2-1, with a possible D match to TRBD2 (6 bases). Trimming stripped 3 bases from V and 9 bases from J, with 9 bases between. This CDR3 region has 12 residues. Germline loops: CDR1 ENHRY, CDR2 SYGVKD.

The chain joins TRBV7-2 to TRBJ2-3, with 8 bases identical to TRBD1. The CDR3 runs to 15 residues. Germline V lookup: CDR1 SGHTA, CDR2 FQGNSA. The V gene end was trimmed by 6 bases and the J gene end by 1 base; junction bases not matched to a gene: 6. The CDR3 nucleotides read TGTGCCAGCAGTTCCAGGGACAGGCGCACAGATACGCAGTATTTT. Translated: CASSSRDRRTDTQYF.

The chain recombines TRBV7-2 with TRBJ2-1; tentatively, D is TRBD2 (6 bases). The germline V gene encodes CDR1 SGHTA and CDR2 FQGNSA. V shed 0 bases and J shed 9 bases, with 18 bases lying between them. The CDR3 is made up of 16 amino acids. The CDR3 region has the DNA TGTGCCAGCAGCTTAGCGCGGTCGGACTACGGAGGTGAGCAGTTCTTC. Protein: CASSLARSDYGGEQFF.

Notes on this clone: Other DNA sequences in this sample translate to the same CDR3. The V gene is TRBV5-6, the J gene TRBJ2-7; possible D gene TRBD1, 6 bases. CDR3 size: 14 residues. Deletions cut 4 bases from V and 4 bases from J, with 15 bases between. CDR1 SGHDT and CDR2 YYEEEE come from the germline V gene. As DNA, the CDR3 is TGTGCCAGCAGCCGTTTGGACAGCCCTTACGAGCAGTACTTC. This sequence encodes CASSRLDSPYEQYF.

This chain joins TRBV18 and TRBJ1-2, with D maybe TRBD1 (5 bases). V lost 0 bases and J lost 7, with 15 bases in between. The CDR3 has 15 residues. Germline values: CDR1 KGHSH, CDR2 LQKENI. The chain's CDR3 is CASSPPVLQDRGYTF. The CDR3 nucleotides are TGTGCCAGCTCACCACCGGTCCTACAGGATCGTGGCTACACCTTC. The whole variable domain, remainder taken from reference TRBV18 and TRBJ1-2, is NAGVMQNPRHLVRRRGQEARLRCSPMKGHSHVYWYRQLPEEGLKFMVYLQKENIIDESGMPKERFSAEFPKEGPSILRIQQVVRGDSAAYFCASSPPVLQDRGYTFGSGTRLTVV.

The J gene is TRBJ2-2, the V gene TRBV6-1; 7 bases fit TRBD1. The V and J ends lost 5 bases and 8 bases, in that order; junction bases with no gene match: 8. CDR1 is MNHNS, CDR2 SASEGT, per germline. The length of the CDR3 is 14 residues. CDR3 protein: CASSQNRGWGELFF. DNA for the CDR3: TGTGCCAGCAGTCAAAACAGGGGCTGGGGGGAGCTGTTTTTT.

CDR3 DNA sequence: TGTGCCAGCAGCGTAGAAGTGCGAGACTATCAAGAGCAGTACTTC. Amino acids: CASSVEVRDYQEQYF. The rearrangement uses TRBV9 and TRBJ2-7, with a tentative D call TRBD2 (5 bases). The germline V and J ends were trimmed by 0 bases and 7 bases, with 17 bases remaining between them. The CDR3 is 15 residues long. Germline V CDR1 and CDR2: SGDLS, YYNGEE.

Written as DNA, the CDR3 is TGTGCCAGCTCACACAGGGGCAATCAGCCCCAGCATTTT. This encodes CASSHRGNQPQHF. The chain joins TRBV18 to TRBJ1-5; D is possibly TRBD1 (6 bases). Looked up from germline, CDR1 is KGHSH and CDR2 is LQKENI. The CDR3 loop spans 13 amino acids. Trimming removed 4 bases from V and 2 bases from J, with 6 bases in between.

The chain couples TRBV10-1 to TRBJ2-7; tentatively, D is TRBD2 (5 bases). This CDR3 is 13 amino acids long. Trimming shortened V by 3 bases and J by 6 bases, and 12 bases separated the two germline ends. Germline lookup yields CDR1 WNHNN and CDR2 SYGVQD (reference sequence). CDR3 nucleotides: TGCGCCAGCAGTGACCGGGGTAGGGCCGAGCAGTACTTC. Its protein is CASSDRGRAEQYF.

CDR3 sequence: CASTPQGAGVGEQFF. The CDR3 DNA is TGTGCCAGTACACCCCAGGGAGCGGGAGTTGGAGAGCAGTTCTTC. The J gene is TRBJ2-1, the V gene TRBV19; TRBD2 matches 8 bases. CDR1 and CDR2 from the germline V gene are LNHDA and SQIVND (reference sequence). The CDR3 is 15 amino acids. V dropped 7 bases and J dropped 10; count of bases not matched to a gene: 15.

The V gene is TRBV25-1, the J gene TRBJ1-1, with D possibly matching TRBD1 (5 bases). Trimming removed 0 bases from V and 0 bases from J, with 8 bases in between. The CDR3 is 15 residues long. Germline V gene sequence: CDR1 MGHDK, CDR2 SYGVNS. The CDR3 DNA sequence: TGTGCCAGCAGTGAATATCACAGGATGAACACTGAAGCTTTCTTT. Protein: CASSEYHRMNTEAFF.